Reported below is one TCR beta chain. CD45RO-negative CD8 cells positively selected for CCR7 made up the naive population, which excluded terminally differentiated effector memory CD45RA+ cells. Here immunoSEQ multiplex PCR was the method, and the copy in TCRdb shows in-frame clones only, minus some. This sample has roughly 2 million clones; over 85% occur once, and the top ten carry around 1.1%. This sample stems from a study of shared clonotypes between healthy human individuals. J was trimmed by 5 bases and V by 6 bases; bases with no gene match: 6. CDR1 is MNHEY, CDR2 SVGAGI, per germline. The CDR3 extends over 14 amino acids.

The origin of this receptor is a man between 18 and 29 years old in good health. Sequencing was carried out using naive CD8+ T cells sorted from blood. The chain couples TRBV6-5 to TRBJ2-5; 10 positions match TRBD1. The CDR3 region has the DNA TGTGCCAGCAGGTCGACAGGGGGCGGGGAGACCCAGTACTTC. This codes for CASRSTGGGETQYF.